A single sample is the source of the 10 T cell receptor beta chains below, sequenced in a study of Graves' ophthalmopathy and Graves' hyperthyroidism. The authors amplified TCR beta CDR3 regions from RNA transcripts. RT-PCR with HTBI primers came first, then second-round multiplex PCR. TCRdb reprocessed the multiplex PCR reads via MiXCR and lists one record per CDR3 protein. Among more than 300,000 distinct CDR3 sequences, 17% were seen once, and the ten largest hold about 2.4%. The specimen sequenced was peripheral blood. Source of these receptors: an adult woman with stable Graves' hyperthyroidism.

This clonotype has a handful of counts. The chain combines TRBV3-1 with TRBJ1-1; D is possibly TRBD1 (6 bases). CDR3 size: 14 residues. Germline lookup yields CDR1 LGHDT and CDR2 YNNKEL (reference sequence). V was trimmed by 5 bases and J by 1 base, leaving 11 bases between them. The CDR3 reads CASSDPDRNTEAFF. CDR3 DNA: TGTGCCAGCAGCGACCCGGACAGGAACACTGAAGCTTTCTTT.

This clonotype has ten or more counts. The chain employs TRBV11-2 and TRBJ2-2; tentatively, D is TRBD1 or TRBD2 (6 bases each). Trimming shortened V by 5 bases and J by 5 bases, and 21 bases separated the two germline ends. From germline, CDR1 is SGHAT and CDR2 FQNNGV. CDR3 length equals 17 residues. CDR3 coding DNA: TGTGCCAGCAGCCCCCAGGACAGCTACGCGGGGACCGGGGAGCTGTTTTTT. It specifies CASSPQDSYAGTGELFF.

J is TRBJ2-5 and V is TRBV28; unclear D gene. This CDR3 has 14 amino acids. Per the germline V gene, CDR1 is MDHEN and CDR2 is SYDVKM. V lost 5 bases and J 0 bases, leaving 10 bases between the germline ends. The CDR3 DNA follows: TGTGCCAGCAGTCCTCAAGTATACCAAGAGACCCAGTACTTC. It translates to CASSPQVYQETQYF.

The sample holds many counts of this clonotype. The rearrangement links TRBV6-2 or TRBV6-3 to TRBJ1-5; TRBD1 might be the D (6 bases). Trimming cost V 0 bases and J 5 bases, with 11 bases left between them. Germline V gives CDR1 MNHEY, CDR2 SVGEGT. The CDR3 loop spans 15 amino acids. CDR3 residues: CASSYSGQIYQPQHF. In DNA, the CDR3 is TGTGCCAGCAGTTACTCAGGACAGATTTATCAGCCCCAGCATTTT.

This clonotype was seen at least ten times. Compared with germline, one end of the junction differs, possibly owing to a read error. The V gene is TRBV12-3 or TRBV12-4, the J gene TRBJ2-1; perhaps D is TRBD1 or TRBD2 (6 bases each). The CDR3 spans 16 residues. The DNA of the CDR3 is TGTGCCAGCAATTTATTTAGGGGGGTCCCATATAGTGAGCAGTTCTTC. As protein: CASNLFRGVPYSEQFF.

This clonotype was observed at least ten times. CDR3 coding DNA: TGTGCCAGTAGTACGGACAGAGCCAAAAACATTCAGTACTTC. Translation gives CASSTDRAKNIQYF. The chain has TRBV19 and TRBJ2-4, with D possibly TRBD1 on 6 matching bases. Germline loops: CDR1 LNHDA, CDR2 SQIVND (reference sequence). CDR3 length: 14 amino acids. Trimming took off 4 bases at V and 0 bases at J, with 7 bases between the two ends.

This clonotype was counted many times. This CDR3 is CSAPLGFQETQYF. The CDR3 DNA is TGCAGTGCTCCACTCGGCTTTCAAGAGACCCAGTACTTC. V and J are TRBV20-1 and TRBJ2-5; D unresolved. Trimming left V 5 bases short and J 2 bases short, with 12 bases between. The CDR3 runs 13 residues. Germline values: CDR1 DFQATT, CDR2 SNEGSKA (reference sequence).

This clonotype has at least ten counts. The chain couples TRBV20-1 to TRBJ2-5; 8 bases map to TRBD1. V was pared by 3 bases and J by 2 bases, with 5 bases of the junction left unmatched. Germline CDR1 DFQATT, CDR2 SNEGSKA (reference sequence). The CDR3 is made up of 14 amino acids. The CDR3 reads CSARTGDPQETQYF. CDR3 in DNA: TGCAGTGCTAGGACAGGGGACCCTCAAGAGACCCAGTACTTC.

The sample holds many counts of this clonotype. The chain joins TRBV28 to TRBJ2-7, with TRBD1 matching over 7 bases. Germline lookup yields CDR1 MDHEN and CDR2 SYDVKM. This CDR3 is built from 16 residues. Trimming took 2 bases from V and 2 from J; bases not matched to a gene: 9. CDR3 loop: CASSLVAWTGAYEQYF. The CDR3 nucleotides read TGTGCCAGCAGTTTAGTTGCCTGGACAGGAGCCTACGAGCAGTACTTC. Supplemented by reference TRBV28 and TRBJ2-7, the full variable domain reads DVKVTQSSRYLVKRTGEKVFLECVQDMDHENMFWYRQDPGLGLRLIYFSYDVKMKEKGDIPEGYSVSREKKERFSLILESASTNQTSMYLCASSLVAWTGAYEQYFGPGTRLTVT.

This chain connects TRBV28 to TRBJ1-5; possible D gene TRBD1, 6 bases. CDR3 size: 15 residues. V dropped 6 bases and J dropped 2 bases, with 14 bases sitting between them. The germline V gene encodes CDR1 MDHEN and CDR2 SYDVKM. DNA of the CDR3: TGTGCCAGCAGGCCAACAGGGCTGCGCAATCAGCCCCAGCATTTT. Amino acid sequence: CASRPTGLRNQPQHF.